A selection of T cell receptor beta chains follows, all from one sample in a study of blood T cell repertoires in COVID-19. Libraries were prepared by immunoSEQ multiplex PCR; TCRdb keeps only in-frame clonotypes and omits some of them. This sample has around 210,000 clones; about 86% occur once, and the top ten carry 0.78%. Sequencing was done on a sample of peripheral blood. The receptors shown here come from a woman aged 70-85 years with acute or convalescent COVID-19. Both conserved end residues are part of each CDR3. D genes are given only for firm matches. Rows may omit the clone size; those that give it use once, few, many or a size class.

v_call: TRBV6-1
d_call: .
j_call: TRBJ1-5
clone_size: .
cdr3_nt: TGTGCCAGCAGTGAAGCGGGACTCAATCAGCCCCAGCATTTT
cdr3_aa: CASSEAGLNQPQHF

v_call: TRBV2
d_call: TRBD1
j_call: TRBJ1-1
clone_size: .
cdr3_nt: TGTGCCAGCAGTGGACAGGGGGCGAAGAACACTGAAGCTTTCTTT
cdr3_aa: CASSGQGAKNTEAFF

v_call: TRBV5-5
d_call: .
j_call: TRBJ1-5
clone_size: .
cdr3_nt: TGTGCCAGCAGCTTGGCTGCAGGGGGCAATCAGCCCCAGCATTTT
cdr3_aa: CASSLAAGGNQPQHF

v_call: TRBV20-1
d_call: TRBD2
j_call: TRBJ2-1
clone_size: .
cdr3_nt: TGCAGTGCCAGTCAGGCGGGAGGGGTCGGTGAGCAGTTCTTC
cdr3_aa: CSASQAGGVGEQFF

v_call: TRBV5-1
d_call: TRBD1
j_call: TRBJ2-5
clone_size: .
cdr3_nt: TGCGCCAGCAGCTTTCCAACCTCCGGGACAGGGGGCCAAGAGACCCAGTACTTC
cdr3_aa: CASSFPTSGTGGQETQYF

v_call: TRBV15
d_call: .
j_call: TRBJ2-5
clone_size: .
cdr3_nt: TGTGCCACCACCTTAGCCGGGTCCTCGGCGGAGACCCAGTACTTC
cdr3_aa: CATTLAGSSAETQYF

v_call: TRBV18
d_call: .
j_call: TRBJ2-7
clone_size: .
cdr3_nt: TGTGCCAGCTCTGCGACAGAACTTACCTACGAGCAGTACTTC
cdr3_aa: CASSATELTYEQYF

v_call: TRBV19
d_call: .
j_call: TRBJ2-7
clone_size: .
cdr3_nt: TGTGCCAGTAGCAGCCTAAGGGGGGGCGAGCAGTACTTC
cdr3_aa: CASSSLRGGEQYF

v_call: TRBV6-2/TRBV6-3
d_call: TRBD2
j_call: TRBJ2-1
clone_size: .
cdr3_nt: TGTGCCAGCAGTGCACGGGGTAGCGGGAGGCTTAGAAATGAGCAGTTCTTC
cdr3_aa: CASSARGSGRLRNEQFF

v_call: TRBV9
d_call: .
j_call: TRBJ2-5
clone_size: .
cdr3_nt: TGTGCCAGCAGCCCCCATGAGGAGACCCAGTACTTC
cdr3_aa: CASSPHEETQYF

v_call: TRBV5-5
d_call: TRBD1
j_call: TRBJ2-5
clone_size: .
cdr3_nt: TGTGCCAGCAGACAGGGGGGCCAAGAGACCCAGTACTTC
cdr3_aa: CASRQGGQETQYF

v_call: TRBV19
d_call: TRBD2
j_call: TRBJ2-1
clone_size: .
cdr3_nt: TGTGCCAGTGCTACAAGACTAGCGTCGTACAATGAGCAGTTCTTC
cdr3_aa: CASATRLASYNEQFF

v_call: TRBV9
d_call: TRBD1
j_call: TRBJ2-7
clone_size: .
cdr3_nt: TGTGCCAGCTCTTCCGGGACAGGGGGCATCTACGAGCAGTACTTC
cdr3_aa: CASSSGTGGIYEQYF

v_call: TRBV7-2
d_call: TRBD2
j_call: TRBJ2-1
clone_size: few
cdr3_nt: TGTGCCAGCAGCCAGACTAGCGGGCGAGGTGAGCAGTTCTTC
cdr3_aa: CASSQTSGRGEQFF

v_call: TRBV27
d_call: TRBD1
j_call: TRBJ1-1
clone_size: .
cdr3_nt: TGTGCCAGCAGCTTTCCCGCCCAGGGGGTGAACACTGAAGCTTTCTTT
cdr3_aa: CASSFPAQGVNTEAFF

v_call: TRBV18
d_call: TRBD1
j_call: TRBJ2-2
clone_size: .
cdr3_nt: TGTGCCAGCTCACTAAACCGGGACAGGGCCACCGGGGAGCTGTTTTTT
cdr3_aa: CASSLNRDRATGELFF

v_call: TRBV5-1
d_call: .
j_call: TRBJ2-5
clone_size: .
cdr3_nt: TGCGCCAGCAGCTTGGATGTACTAGCCCAAGAGACCCAGTACTTC
cdr3_aa: CASSLDVLAQETQYF

v_call: TRBV5-1
d_call: TRBD2
j_call: TRBJ2-1
clone_size: .
cdr3_nt: TGCGCCAGCAGCTGGGGGCGGGGTAGCGGGAGGGCCTCCTACTCCTACAATGAGCAGTTCTTC
cdr3_aa: CASSWGRGSGRASYSYNEQFF

v_call: TRBV12-5
d_call: .
j_call: TRBJ2-1
clone_size: .
cdr3_nt: TGTGCTAGTGGTTTAATCCCTTCCGGGGGCAATGAGCAGTTCTTC
cdr3_aa: CASGLIPSGGNEQFF

v_call: TRBV6-5
d_call: TRBD1
j_call: TRBJ1-4
clone_size: .
cdr3_nt: TGTGCCAGCAGAAGGACAGGGGAAACTAATGAAAAACTGTTTTTT
cdr3_aa: CASRRTGETNEKLFF

v_call: TRBV5-1
d_call: .
j_call: TRBJ2-3
clone_size: .
cdr3_nt: TGCGCCAGCAGCCTCCGGGGGATCGGGGACACAGATACGCAGTATTTT
cdr3_aa: CASSLRGIGDTDTQYF

v_call: TRBV7-2
d_call: TRBD2
j_call: TRBJ2-3
clone_size: .
cdr3_nt: TGTGCCAGCAGCCCTAGGGGACTAGCGGGAGCTACTCAGTATTTT
cdr3_aa: CASSPRGLAGATQYF

v_call: TRBV4-2
d_call: .
j_call: TRBJ2-2
clone_size: once
cdr3_nt: TGTGCCAGCAGCCAAGCTCTGGCCCTTGGCAGGGCGGCCGGGGAGCTGTTTTTT
cdr3_aa: CASSQALALGRAAGELFF

v_call: TRBV12-3/TRBV12-4
d_call: .
j_call: TRBJ2-7
clone_size: .
cdr3_nt: TGTGCCAGCAAGTCTCTAAATGCCTACGAGCAGTACTTC
cdr3_aa: CASKSLNAYEQYF

v_call: TRBV3-1/TRBV3-2
d_call: .
j_call: TRBJ2-1
clone_size: .
cdr3_nt: TGTGCCAGCAGCCAAGATGGCGGGGCCTACAATGAGCAGTTCTTC
cdr3_aa: CASSQDGGAYNEQFF

v_call: TRBV7-2
d_call: .
j_call: TRBJ1-2
clone_size: .
cdr3_nt: TGTGCCAGCAGCTTAGACAGATATGGCTACACCTTC
cdr3_aa: CASSLDRYGYTF

v_call: TRBV19
d_call: TRBD2
j_call: TRBJ2-5
clone_size: .
cdr3_nt: TGTGCCAGTAGTCCCCGACTAGCGGGGGGGCTGGTGACCCAGTACTTC
cdr3_aa: CASSPRLAGGLVTQYF

v_call: TRBV6-2/TRBV6-3
d_call: TRBD1
j_call: TRBJ2-7
clone_size: .
cdr3_nt: TGTGCCAGCAGTGGCCGGGACAGGATAATCGAGCAGTACTTC
cdr3_aa: CASSGRDRIIEQYF

v_call: TRBV27
d_call: .
j_call: TRBJ1-3
clone_size: .
cdr3_nt: TGTGCCAGCAGTTTAAACGGTGTCTCTGGAAACACCATATATTTT
cdr3_aa: CASSLNGVSGNTIYF

v_call: TRBV5-1
d_call: TRBD1
j_call: TRBJ2-7
clone_size: .
cdr3_nt: TGCGCCAGCAGCCAGAAGACAGGGGGTCCCTACGAGCAGTACTTC
cdr3_aa: CASSQKTGGPYEQYF

v_call: TRBV7-8
d_call: .
j_call: TRBJ1-2
clone_size: once
cdr3_nt: TGTGCCAGCAGCCCCGACTCCTCCCCCTTCTATGGCTACACCTTC
cdr3_aa: CASSPDSSPFYGYTF

v_call: TRBV29-1
d_call: .
j_call: TRBJ1-4
clone_size: .
cdr3_nt: TGCAGCGTTGGGGCAGGGATGAGTGAAAAACTGTTTTTT
cdr3_aa: CSVGAGMSEKLFF

v_call: TRBV7-2
d_call: .
j_call: TRBJ2-7
clone_size: .
cdr3_nt: TGTGCCAGCAGCTTAGCCGGGGGGCCGGGCGAGCAGTACTTC
cdr3_aa: CASSLAGGPGEQYF

v_call: TRBV6-5
d_call: .
j_call: TRBJ1-6
clone_size: .
cdr3_nt: TGTGCCAGCAGTTACGCCCGACTCGCGGGGTCACCCCTCCACTTT
cdr3_aa: CASSYARLAGSPLHF

v_call: TRBV6-5
d_call: .
j_call: TRBJ2-7
clone_size: .
cdr3_nt: TGTGCCAGCAGTCCTCGAGGAGGGGGCGTCTACGAGCAGTACTTC
cdr3_aa: CASSPRGGGVYEQYF

v_call: TRBV10-1
d_call: TRBD2
j_call: TRBJ2-7
clone_size: .
cdr3_nt: TGCGCCAGCAGTGAGTCTGGGACTAGCTTTTACGAGCAGTACTTC
cdr3_aa: CASSESGTSFYEQYF

v_call: TRBV27
d_call: TRBD1
j_call: TRBJ1-2
clone_size: once
cdr3_nt: TGTGCCAGCAGTTTATTTTCTAGTGGGTCCGGCAGGGGGGTGAAGGGCTACACCTTC
cdr3_aa: CASSLFSSGSGRGVKGYTF

v_call: TRBV2
d_call: .
j_call: TRBJ1-3
clone_size: .
cdr3_nt: TGTGCCAGCAGTGAACGAGATAATAGAAACACCATATATTTT
cdr3_aa: CASSERDNRNTIYF

v_call: TRBV19
d_call: .
j_call: TRBJ1-2
clone_size: .
cdr3_nt: TGTGCCAGTAGTATAGACCACTATGGCTATGGCTACACCTTC
cdr3_aa: CASSIDHYGYGYTF

v_call: TRBV12-3/TRBV12-4
d_call: .
j_call: TRBJ1-4
clone_size: few
cdr3_nt: TGTGCCAGCAGTTGGCTCGGAGGGGAAAAACTGTTTTTT
cdr3_aa: CASSWLGGEKLFF

v_call: TRBV7-2
d_call: .
j_call: TRBJ2-1
clone_size: .
cdr3_nt: TGTGCCAGCGGTAGCGGCGCCTACAATGAGCAGTTCTTC
cdr3_aa: CASGSGAYNEQFF

v_call: TRBV6-6
d_call: .
j_call: TRBJ1-4
clone_size: .
cdr3_nt: TGTGCCAGCAGTCCCCCTGGTAGGAGGGTAACTAATGAAAAACTGTTTTTT
cdr3_aa: CASSPPGRRVTNEKLFF

v_call: TRBV20-1
d_call: .
j_call: TRBJ2-2
clone_size: .
cdr3_nt: TGCAGTGCTAGTCGCGGGACGAACACCGGGGAGCTGTTTTTT
cdr3_aa: CSASRGTNTGELFF

v_call: TRBV18
d_call: TRBD2
j_call: TRBJ2-3
clone_size: .
cdr3_nt: TGTGCCAGCTCATTTGGCGGGAGCCCTCCAGATACGCAGTATTTT
cdr3_aa: CASSFGGSPPDTQYF

v_call: TRBV11-2
d_call: TRBD2
j_call: TRBJ2-3
clone_size: once
cdr3_nt: TGTGCCAGCAGCGGGGCGGGCGGGGGAACCACAGATACGCAGTATTTT
cdr3_aa: CASSGAGGGTTDTQYF

v_call: TRBV5-1
d_call: TRBD2
j_call: TRBJ2-7
clone_size: .
cdr3_nt: TGCGCCAGCAGCAGGACTAGCGGGACCGTTTACCTCTACGAGCAGTACTTC
cdr3_aa: CASSRTSGTVYLYEQYF

v_call: TRBV4-2
d_call: .
j_call: TRBJ1-2
clone_size: few
cdr3_nt: TGTGCCAGCAGCCAAGATTCGGTTCCGGTTCCACGCCGGGGAGGCTACACCTTC
cdr3_aa: CASSQDSVPVPRRGGYTF